This is a list of T cell receptor beta chains from one sample in a study of CD8 T cells in Susac syndrome. Each CDR3 protein is one row after TCRdb ran MiXCR on the immunoSEQ multiplex PCR reads. The table has 130,000 or so distinct CDR3 sequences, around 96% seen once. Sample: CD4+ T cells from PBMCs. The receptor source for this set is a human donor with Susac syndrome. CDR3s include the opening cysteine and the closing phenylalanine or tryptophan. Each record gives: CDR3 DNA, CDR3 protein, V gene, D gene, J gene, clone size. A D gene is named only where the DNA matches it firmly. Expanded clones get a size class; other rows say once, few or many, or leave the size out.

DNA: TGTGCCTGGGTAGGACAGATGAACACTGAAGCTTTCTTT; CDR3: CAWVGQMNTEAFF; V: TRBV30; D: NA; J: TRBJ1-1; size: NA
DNA: TGCAGCGTCGCCGCGACAGGAGAGACCCAGTACTTC; CDR3: CSVAATGETQYF; V: TRBV29-1; D: NA; J: TRBJ2-5; size: NA
DNA: TGTGACACCAGTGATCCGGGACAGGGGAACACCGGGGAGCTGTTTTTT; CDR3: CDTSDPGQGNTGELFF; V: TRBV24-1; D: TRBD1; J: TRBJ2-2; size: NA
DNA: TGTGCCAGCAGTGAAGCCCCTCCGGGACATCTGAACACTGAAGCTTTCTTT; CDR3: CASSEAPPGHLNTEAFF; V: TRBV2; D: NA; J: TRBJ1-1; size: NA
DNA: TGTGCCAGCAGCTATAGATTAGCGGGTACGCAGTATTTT; CDR3: CASSYRLAGTQYF; V: TRBV2; D: TRBD2; J: TRBJ2-3; size: NA
DNA: TGCAGTGCTACAGGGACAGGGACGGGCAATCAGCCCCAGCATTTT; CDR3: CSATGTGTGNQPQHF; V: TRBV20-1; D: TRBD1; J: TRBJ1-5; size: once
DNA: TGTGCCACCAGCAGAGATACCCAGACTAGCGGGAGCAATGAGCAGTTCTTC; CDR3: CATSRDTQTSGSNEQFF; V: TRBV15; D: TRBD2; J: TRBJ2-1; size: once
DNA: TGTGCCTGGAACCCGGGACTAGCGACGAATGAGCAGTTCTTC; CDR3: CAWNPGLATNEQFF; V: TRBV30; D: TRBD2; J: TRBJ2-1; size: NA
DNA: TGTGCCAGCGGACTAGCGGGAGCTGGGCCGGGGGAGCAGTACTTC; CDR3: CASGLAGAGPGEQYF; V: TRBV28; D: TRBD2; J: TRBJ2-7; size: once
DNA: TGCAGTGCTAGAGGGGGGACTAGCCTGGATACGCAGTATTTT; CDR3: CSARGGTSLDTQYF; V: TRBV20-1; D: TRBD2; J: TRBJ2-3; size: NA
DNA: TGTGCCTGGGGCGGGGGGATCACTGAAGCTTTCTTT; CDR3: CAWGGGITEAFF; V: TRBV30; D: NA; J: TRBJ1-1; size: NA
DNA: TGTGCCAGCTCACAAGCGGGACTAAACACCGGGGAGCTGTTTTTT; CDR3: CASSQAGLNTGELFF; V: TRBV18; D: TRBD2; J: TRBJ2-2; size: NA
DNA: TGTGCCAGCAGCCGGGACAGCTCTGGAAACACCATATATTTT; CDR3: CASSRDSSGNTIYF; V: TRBV14; D: TRBD1; J: TRBJ1-3; size: NA